What follows are 9 T cell receptor beta chains derived from one specimen sequenced in a study of Ad26.COV2.S vaccination and SARS-CoV-2 variants. Measured with immunoSEQ multiplex PCR; TCRdb has only the in-frame clones, and not every one. In the table there are about 410,000 clones, roughly 90% of which are singletons. As for treatment: some 20 received Ad26.COV2.S at low or high dose, single or two shots; five or six received placebo; per-sample allocation not given. Samples were taken on day 63 after the first vaccine or placebo injection. The sample was peripheral blood, taken in a trial of Ad26.COV2.S vaccine versus placebo. These receptors were taken from a person between 18 and 59 years old who received the Ad26.COV2.S COVID-19 vaccine or a placebo.

The chain combines TRBV3-1 (or the pseudogene TRBV3-2) with TRBJ2-5, with 7 bases fitting TRBD2. Looked up from germline, CDR1 is LGHDT and CDR2 is YNNKEL (reference sequence). The CDR3 sequence is 15 residues long. With V trimmed by 0 bases and J by 4 bases, 5 bases remained unmatched. The CDR3 bases are TGTGCCAGCAGCCAAGATCCGGGAGGCGGAGAGACCCAGTACTTC. Translated: CASSQDPGGGETQYF.

The chain has TRBV4-3 and TRBJ1-4, with 10 bases that match TRBD1. The length of the CDR3 is 15 residues. The germline CDR1 and CDR2 sequences are LGHNA and YSLEER. V was pared by 3 bases and J by 8 bases, with 6 bases of the junction left unmatched. DNA for the CDR3: TGCGCCAGCAGCCAGGGACAGGGGATACGAGAAAAACTGTTTTTT. It encodes CASSQGQGIREKLFF.

The J gene is TRBJ1-4, the V gene TRBV5-6; TRBD1 matches 7 bases. J lost 8 bases, V lost 0 bases, and 7 bases had no gene match. The CDR3 sequence is 15 residues long. Germline loops: CDR1 SGHDT, CDR2 YYEEEE. The CDR3: CASSLAGRGWEKLFF. CDR3 sequence (DNA): TGTGCCAGCAGCTTGGCTGGCAGGGGGTGGGAAAAACTGTTTTTT.

V gene TRBV9 combines with J gene TRBJ2-5; D unresolved. This CDR3 has 14 amino acids. With 4 bases removed from V and 5 bases from J, the gap between germline ends came to 15 bases. The germline V gene encodes CDR1 SGDLS and CDR2 YYNGEE. CDR3 nucleotides: TGTGCCAGCAGCCCCGGTTTCTCGAGGGAGACCCAGTACTTC. Residues: CASSPGFSRETQYF.

The rearrangement uses TRBV12-3 or TRBV12-4 and TRBJ2-2, with D unresolved. V was shortened by 3 bases and J by 4 bases, with 6 bases between the two germline ends. The CDR3 contains 13 residues. The CDR3 DNA reads TGTGCCAGCAGTTTTCGATCCACCGGGGAGCTGTTTTTT. Translation gives CASSFRSTGELFF.

The chain recombines TRBV4-3 with TRBJ2-1; 7 positions match TRBD1. Germline V gene sequence: CDR1 LGHNA, CDR2 YSLEER. V lost 2 bases and J lost 2; bases outside the gene matches: 9. The CDR3 is 17 residues long. The CDR3, as DNA: TGCGCCAGCAGCCAATCTCGTCCGGGACAGCCCTACAATGAGCAGTTCTTC. The encoded protein is CASSQSRPGQPYNEQFF.

J is TRBJ2-2 and V is TRBV9, with TRBD2 identical over 14 bases. Germline CDR1 SGDLS, CDR2 YYNGEE. This CDR3 comprises 20 residues. V lost 2 bases to trimming and J lost 0 bases; unmatched junction nucleotides: 9. CDR3 nucleotide sequence: TGTGCCAGCAGCGTCGTCCCCGGGACTAGCGGGAGTTCGAACACCGGGGAGCTGTTTTTT. It is translated as CASSVVPGTSGSSNTGELFF. Based on the CDR3 plus reference TRBV9 and TRBJ2-2, the full variable domain is DSGVTQTPKHLITATGQRVTLRCSPRSGDLSVYWYQQSLDQGLQFLIQYYNGEERAKGNILERFSAQQFPDLHSELNLSSLELGDSALYFCASSVVPGTSGSSNTGELFFGEGSRLTVL.

On this clone itself: Other DNA variants within this sample encode the same CDR3. The chain carries TRBV30 and TRBJ1-4, with D possibly TRBD1 on 5 matching bases. The CDR3 is made up of 13 amino acids. The germline V gene has CDR1 GTSNPN and CDR2 SVGIG (reference sequence). V lost 1 base and J lost 4, with 7 bases in between. The CDR3 is CAWSGGVNEKLFF. For the CDR3, the DNA is TGTGCCTGGAGTGGGGGGGTTAATGAAAAACTGTTTTTT. Full variable domain (outside the CDR3, taken from reference TRBV30 and TRBJ1-4): SQTIHQWPATLVQPVGSPLSLECTVEGTSNPNLYWYRQAAGRGLQLLFYSVGIGQISSEVPQNLSASRPQDRQFILSSKKLLLSDSGFYLCAWSGGVNEKLFFGSGTQLSVL.

V is TRBV24-1 and J is TRBJ2-7; D is undetermined. V was shortened by 2 bases and J by 9 bases, with 10 bases between the two germline ends. The germline CDR1 and CDR2 sequences are KGHDR and SFDVKD. CDR3 length equals 12 residues. CDR3 region: CATSDSVAGQYF. As DNA, the CDR3 is TGTGCCACCAGTGATTCAGTTGCAGGGCAGTACTTC.